These 6 T cell receptor beta chains originate from one sample sequenced in a study of lymphopenia after photon versus proton radiotherapy. Profiling relied on immunoSEQ multiplex PCR, and the TCRdb table lists in-frame clones only, not all of them. The table records 150,000 to 200,000 clones, about 88% of them present only once. Sequencing used peripheral blood, obtained from a patient treated with photon-based radiotherapy. The receptor set was obtained from a man aged 45-65 years with gastric cancer.

The rearrangement links TRBV30 to TRBJ1-1, with D unresolved. V lost 0 bases and J 1 base, leaving 3 bases between the germline ends. Germline V lookup: CDR1 GTSNPN, CDR2 SVGIG (reference sequence). CDR3 size: 12 residues. This CDR3 reads CAWSVSNTEAFF. For the CDR3, the DNA is TGTGCCTGGAGTGTTTCGAACACTGAAGCTTTCTTT.

The V gene is TRBV7-2, the J gene TRBJ1-2; tentative D call: TRBD1 (5 bases). V lost 5 bases and J 5 bases, leaving 15 bases between the germline ends. The CDR3 is made up of 14 amino acids. The germline V gene has CDR1 SGHTA and CDR2 FQGNSA. The CDR3 DNA sequence: TGTGCCAGCAGCCCGGGACTGCAGCTATATGGCTACACCTTC. Protein: CASSPGLQLYGYTF.

The chain uses TRBV29-1 and TRBJ2-1, with TRBD1 matching 8 bases. The CDR3 has 12 residues. V lost 5 bases and J lost 8; bases outside the gene matches: 5. The germline V gene encodes CDR1 SQVTM and CDR2 ANQGSEA. Here the CDR3 reads CSVLGQGYEQFF. CDR3 in DNA: TGCAGCGTTCTAGGACAGGGCTATGAGCAGTTCTTC.

The J gene is TRBJ1-2, the V gene TRBV19; 8 nucleotides match TRBD1. The CDR3 sequence is 14 residues long. V lost 8 bases to trimming and J lost 2 bases; unmatched junction nucleotides: 7. CDR1 and CDR2 (germline): LNHDA, SQIVND (reference sequence). The CDR3 here is CASGSRGRNYGYTF. CDR3 DNA: TGTGCCAGTGGAAGCAGGGGGCGGAACTATGGCTACACCTTC.

CDR3 protein: CASGTSGSSYNEQFF. CDR3 nucleotides: TGTGCCAGCGGCACTAGCGGGAGCTCCTACAATGAGCAGTTCTTC. The V and J genes are TRBV28 and TRBJ2-1; 11 positions agree with TRBD2. Trimming took 8 bases from V and 0 from J; bases not matched to a gene: 3. Germline lookup yields CDR1 MDHEN and CDR2 SYDVKM. The CDR3 length is 15 residues.

The chain employs TRBV4-1 and TRBJ1-5; 8 nucleotides match TRBD1. CDR1 is MGHRA and CDR2 is YSYEKL in the germline V gene. The CDR3 is made up of 20 amino acids. Unmatched junction bases numbered 20, after V lost 5 bases and J lost 2 bases. This chain's CDR3 is CASSYRTSGTGDLGNQPQHF. The DNA of the CDR3 is TGCGCCAGCAGCTACCGGACCTCCGGGACAGGCGATTTGGGCAATCAGCCCCAGCATTTT.